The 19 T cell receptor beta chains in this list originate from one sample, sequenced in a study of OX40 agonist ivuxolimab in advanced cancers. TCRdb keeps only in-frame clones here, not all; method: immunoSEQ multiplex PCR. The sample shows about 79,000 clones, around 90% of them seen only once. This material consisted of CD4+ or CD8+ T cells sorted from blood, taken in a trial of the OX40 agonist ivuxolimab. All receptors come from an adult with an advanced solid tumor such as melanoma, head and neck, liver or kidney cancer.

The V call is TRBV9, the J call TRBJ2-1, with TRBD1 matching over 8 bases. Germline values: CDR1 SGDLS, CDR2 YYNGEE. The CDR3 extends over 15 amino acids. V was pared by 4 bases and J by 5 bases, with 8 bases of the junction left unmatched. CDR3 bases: TGTGCCAGCAGCCCCAGAGGGGACAGGCACAATGAGCAGTTCTTC. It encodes CASSPRGDRHNEQFF.

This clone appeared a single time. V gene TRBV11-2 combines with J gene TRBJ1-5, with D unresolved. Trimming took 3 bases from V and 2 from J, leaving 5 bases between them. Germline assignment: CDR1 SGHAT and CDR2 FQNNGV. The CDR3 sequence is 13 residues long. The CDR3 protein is CASSFKRNQPQHF. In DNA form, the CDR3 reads TGTGCCAGCAGCTTTAAGCGCAATCAGCCCCAGCATTTT.

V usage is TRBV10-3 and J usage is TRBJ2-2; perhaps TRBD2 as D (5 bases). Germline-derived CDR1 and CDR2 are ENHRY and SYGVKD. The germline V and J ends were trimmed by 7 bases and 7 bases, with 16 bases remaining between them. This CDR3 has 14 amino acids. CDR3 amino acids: CAITPDEGSGELFF. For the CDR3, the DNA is TGTGCCATCACCCCGGACGAAGGGAGCGGGGAGCTGTTTTTT.

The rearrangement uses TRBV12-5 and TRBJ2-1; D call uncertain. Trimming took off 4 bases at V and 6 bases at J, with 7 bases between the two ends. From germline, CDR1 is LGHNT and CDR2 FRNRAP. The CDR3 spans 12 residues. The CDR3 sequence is CASGYLLNEQFF. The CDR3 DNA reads TGTGCTAGTGGTTATCTGCTCAATGAGCAGTTCTTC.

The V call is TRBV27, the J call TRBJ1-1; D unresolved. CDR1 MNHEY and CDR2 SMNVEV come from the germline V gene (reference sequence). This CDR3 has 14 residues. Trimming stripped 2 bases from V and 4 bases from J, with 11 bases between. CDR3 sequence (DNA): TGTGCCAGCAGTTTAACCACAATCGGCACTGAAGCTTTCTTT. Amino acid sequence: CASSLTTIGTEAFF.

CDR3 amino acids: CASSFFRGAATDTQYF. The CDR3 DNA follows: TGTGCCAGCAGTTTCTTTCGGGGGGCCGCCACAGATACGCAGTATTTT. The gene calls are TRBV27 and TRBJ2-3; D might be TRBD2 (7 bases). CDR3 length: 16 amino acids. Trimming removed 3 bases from V and 2 bases from J, with 15 bases in between. Germline V gene lookup returns CDR1 MNHEY and CDR2 SMNVEV (reference sequence).

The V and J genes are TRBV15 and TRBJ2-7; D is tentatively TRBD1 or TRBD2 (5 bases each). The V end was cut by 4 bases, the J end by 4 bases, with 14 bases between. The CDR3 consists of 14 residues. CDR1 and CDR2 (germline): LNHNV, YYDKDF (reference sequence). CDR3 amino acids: CATSTTGPRYEQYF. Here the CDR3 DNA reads TGTGCCACCAGCACCACGGGGCCAAGATACGAGCAGTACTTC.

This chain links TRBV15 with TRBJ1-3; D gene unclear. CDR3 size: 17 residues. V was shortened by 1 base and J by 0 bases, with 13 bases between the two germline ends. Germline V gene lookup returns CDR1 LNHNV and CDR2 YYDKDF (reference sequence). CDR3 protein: CATSRGGIISSGNTIYF. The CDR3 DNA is TGTGCCACCAGCAGAGGCGGCATAATTAGCTCTGGAAACACCATATATTTT.

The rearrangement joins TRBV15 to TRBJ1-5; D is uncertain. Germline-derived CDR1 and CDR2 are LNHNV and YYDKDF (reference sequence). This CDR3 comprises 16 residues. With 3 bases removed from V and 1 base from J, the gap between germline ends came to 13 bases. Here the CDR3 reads CATSRASGKSNQPQHF. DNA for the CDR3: TGTGCCACCAGCAGGGCCTCGGGGAAGAGCAATCAGCCCCAGCATTTT.

The CDR3 region has the DNA TGTGCCAGCAGACGAACCGGGACTAGCGGATACGAGCAGTACTTC. Its translation: CASRRTGTSGYEQYF. The gene calls are TRBV11-2 and TRBJ2-7; TRBD2 agrees at 11 bases. The CDR3 totals 15 residues. J lost 4 bases, V lost 6 bases, and 8 bases had no gene match. Germline V gene lookup returns CDR1 SGHAT and CDR2 FQNNGV. Combining the CDR3 with reference TRBV11-2 and TRBJ2-7 gives the whole variable domain EAGVAQSPRYKIIEKRQSVAFWCNPISGHATLYWYQQILGQGPKLLIQFQNNGVVDDSQLPKDRFSAERLKGVDSTLKIQPAKLEDSAVYLCASRRTGTSGYEQYFGPGTRLTVT.

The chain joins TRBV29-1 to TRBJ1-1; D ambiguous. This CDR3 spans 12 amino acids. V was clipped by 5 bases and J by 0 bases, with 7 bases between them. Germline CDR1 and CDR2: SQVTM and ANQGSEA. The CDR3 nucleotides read TGCAGCGTTAGTCATTTGAACACTGAAGCTTTCTTT. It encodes CSVSHLNTEAFF.

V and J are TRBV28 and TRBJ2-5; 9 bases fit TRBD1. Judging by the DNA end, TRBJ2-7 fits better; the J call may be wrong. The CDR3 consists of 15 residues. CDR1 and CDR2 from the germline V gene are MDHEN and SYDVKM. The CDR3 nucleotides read TGTGCCAGCATTAATTCCGGGACAGGGAGCTACGAGCAGTACTTC. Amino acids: CASINSGTGSYEQYF.

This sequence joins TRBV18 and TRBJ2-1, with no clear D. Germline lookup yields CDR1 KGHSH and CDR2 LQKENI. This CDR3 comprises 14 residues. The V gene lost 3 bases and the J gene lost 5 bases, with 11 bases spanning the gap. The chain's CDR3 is CASSPTFANNEQFF. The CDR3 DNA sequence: TGTGCCAGCTCACCCACCTTCGCTAACAATGAGCAGTTCTTC.

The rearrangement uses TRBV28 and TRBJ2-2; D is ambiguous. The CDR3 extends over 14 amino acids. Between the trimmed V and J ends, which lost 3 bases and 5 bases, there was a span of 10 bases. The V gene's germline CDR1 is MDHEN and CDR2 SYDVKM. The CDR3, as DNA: TGTGCCAGCAGTTTCGTAGGTCGAACCGGGGAGCTGTTTTTT. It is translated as CASSFVGRTGELFF.

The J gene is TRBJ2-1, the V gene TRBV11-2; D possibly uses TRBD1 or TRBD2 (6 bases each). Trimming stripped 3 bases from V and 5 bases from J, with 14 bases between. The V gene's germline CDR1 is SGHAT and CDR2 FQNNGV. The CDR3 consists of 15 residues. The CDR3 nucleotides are TGTGCCAGCAGCTTTGGAGGGGGACTGAACAATGAGCAGTTCTTC. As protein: CASSFGGGLNNEQFF.

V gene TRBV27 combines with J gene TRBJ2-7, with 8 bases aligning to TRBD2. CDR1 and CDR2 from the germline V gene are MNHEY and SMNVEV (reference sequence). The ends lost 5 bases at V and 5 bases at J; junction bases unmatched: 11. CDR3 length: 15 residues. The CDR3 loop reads CASSKGAGAPHEQYF. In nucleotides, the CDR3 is TGTGCCAGCAGTAAGGGAGCGGGAGCTCCCCACGAGCAGTACTTC.

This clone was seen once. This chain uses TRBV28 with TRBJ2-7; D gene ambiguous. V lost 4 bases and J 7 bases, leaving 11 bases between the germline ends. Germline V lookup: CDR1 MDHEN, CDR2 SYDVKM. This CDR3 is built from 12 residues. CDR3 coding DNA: TGTGCCAGCAGTTCTATTCGGTGGGAGCAGTACTTC. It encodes CASSSIRWEQYF.

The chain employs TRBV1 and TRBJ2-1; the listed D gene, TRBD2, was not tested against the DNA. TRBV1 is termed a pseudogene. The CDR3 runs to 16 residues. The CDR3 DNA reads TGCACCAGCAGCCAAGTCTCGCGGGAGGGCACCGATGAGCAGTTCTTC. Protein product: CTSSQVSREGTDEQFF.

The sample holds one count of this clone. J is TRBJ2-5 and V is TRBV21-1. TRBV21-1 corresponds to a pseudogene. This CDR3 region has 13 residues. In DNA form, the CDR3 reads TGTGCCAGCAGCAAGGTGGACCAAGAGACCCAGTACTTC. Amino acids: CASSKVDQETQYF.